The 13 T cell receptor beta chains below come from one sample, sequenced in a study of shared clonotypes between healthy human individuals. Sequenced by immunoSEQ multiplex PCR; TCRdb stores in-frame clones only, minus some. The sample holds some 2,500,000 clones, under 95% seen once. The sequenced material came from naive CD4+ T cells from PBMCs. Documented subset: CD45RA+ positively selected. The receptors were gathered from a man between 18 and 29 years old in good health. Some clones in this sample may be carry-over from other donors' samples.

This chain connects TRBV2 to TRBJ1-5, with no clear D. The germline V gene encodes CDR1 SNHLY and CDR2 FYNNEI. V lost 2 bases to trimming and J lost 0 bases, with 8 bases between them. The CDR3 contains 15 residues. The DNA for the CDR3 is TGTGCCAGCAGTGAAATCCCCTCTAGCAATCAGCCCCAGCATTTT. Its translation: CASSEIPSSNQPQHF.

The chain carries TRBV27 and TRBJ2-3, with 7 bases lining up with TRBD1. The V and J ends lost 4 bases and 2 bases, in that order; junction bases with no gene match: 9. The CDR3 contains 16 residues. Germline values: CDR1 MNHEY, CDR2 SMNVEV (reference sequence). The CDR3 DNA follows: TGTGCCAGCAGTTCCCGGCACAGGGGCTCCACAGATACGCAGTATTTT. Amino acid sequence: CASSSRHRGSTDTQYF.

J is TRBJ1-1 and V is TRBV5-5; D gene unclear. The CDR3 is 14 amino acids. The germline V gene encodes CDR1 SGHKS and CDR2 YYEKEE (reference sequence). V was pared by 5 bases and J by 0 bases, with 11 bases between. The CDR3 sequence: CASRSITMNTEAFF. The DNA for the CDR3 is TGTGCCAGCAGGTCGATTACAATGAACACTGAAGCTTTCTTT.

The rearrangement links TRBV7-9 to TRBJ2-7; possibly TRBD2 for D (5 bases). This CDR3 is built from 11 residues. V lost 5 bases, J lost 5 bases, and 7 bases lay in between. Germline V CDR1 and CDR2: SEHNR, FQNEAQ (reference sequence). The CDR3 DNA reads as TGTGCCAGCAGCCCCGGGGACGAGCAGTACTTC. Translating it yields CASSPGDEQYF.

This chain uses TRBV5-1 with TRBJ2-6; D unresolved. Trimming took 2 bases from V and 0 from J, leaving 18 bases between them. This CDR3 region has 19 residues. Per the germline V gene, CDR1 is SGHRS and CDR2 is YFSETQ. The CDR3 nucleotides are TGCGCCAGCAGCTTATGGGGTCGGCCCGCGAACTCTGGGGCCAACGTCCTGACTTTC. Its translation is CASSLWGRPANSGANVLTF.

The rearrangement joins TRBV5-4 to TRBJ2-1; perhaps TRBD1 as D (5 bases). Germline CDR1 and CDR2: SGHNT and YYREEE (reference sequence). The CDR3 length is 15 residues. V was cut by 0 bases and J by 0 bases, with 7 bases left in between. The CDR3 DNA follows: TGTGCCAGCAGCTTGGGACAGACCTCCTACAATGAGCAGTTCTTC. This encodes CASSLGQTSYNEQFF.

This clone came up once. The gene calls are TRBV29-1 and TRBJ1-1; D might be TRBD1 (6 bases). Germline-derived CDR1 and CDR2 are SQVTM and ANQGSEA. The CDR3 runs to 12 residues. Trimming took off 5 bases at V and 5 bases at J, with 12 bases between the two ends. CDR3 DNA: TGCAGCGTTCACAGGGCGGGGACTGAAGCTTTCTTT. Protein product: CSVHRAGTEAFF. The full variable domain, in which reference TRBV29-1 and TRBJ1-1 provide the parts outside the CDR3, is SAVISQKPSRDICQRGTSLTIQCQVDSQVTMMFWYRQQPGQSLTLIATANQGSEATYESGFVIDKFPISRPNLTFSTLTVSNMSPEDSSIYLCSVHRAGTEAFFGQGTRLTVV.

The chain employs TRBV19 and TRBJ1-1; 12 bases align to TRBD1. CDR1 is LNHDA, CDR2 SQIVND, per germline (reference sequence). V dropped 8 bases and J dropped 6; count of bases not matched to a gene: 10. The CDR3 is 15 residues long. Here the CDR3 DNA reads TGTGCCAGTCGCCTGGGACAGGGGGCGGTCGCTGAAGCTTTCTTT. Protein: CASRLGQGAVAEAFF.

The chain is built from TRBV27 and TRBJ2-1; 14 nucleotides match TRBD2. This CDR3 comprises 18 residues. Germline V lookup: CDR1 MNHEY, CDR2 SMNVEV (reference sequence). The junction had 4 bases not matched to a gene; V was cut back by 3 bases and J by 0 bases. The CDR3 here is CASSFRTSGRSSYNEQFF. The DNA of the CDR3 is TGTGCCAGCAGTTTCAGGACTAGCGGGAGGAGCTCCTACAATGAGCAGTTCTTC.

There are a few counts of this clone. The chain has TRBV7-2 and TRBJ2-7, with 11 bases aligning to TRBD2. Germline V gene lookup returns CDR1 SGHTA and CDR2 FQGNSA. With V trimmed by 5 bases and J by 5 bases, 8 bases remained unmatched. The CDR3 is 15 amino acids. CDR3 protein: CASSLTSGRFNEQYF. CDR3 DNA sequence: TGTGCCAGCAGCCTTACTAGCGGGAGATTCAACGAGCAGTACTTC.

This clone is a singleton in its sample. CDR3 coding DNA: TGTGCCAGCAGCAATAAGGGGGACACCATATATTTT. It yields the protein CASSNKGDTIYF. The chain employs TRBV21-1 and TRBJ1-3; whether TRBD1, the table's D call, matches the DNA was not checked. TRBV21-1 is marked as a pseudogene. The CDR3 runs to 12 residues.

V and J are TRBV2 and TRBJ2-1; D may be TRBD1 (5 bases). V was pared by 6 bases and J by 1 base, with 10 bases between. This CDR3 region has 14 residues. Germline V gene data show CDR1 as SNHLY and CDR2 as FYNNEI. CDR3 loop: CASSADSSYNEQFF. As DNA, the CDR3 is TGTGCCAGCAGCGCAGACAGTTCCTACAATGAGCAGTTCTTC.

The gene calls are TRBV5-1 and TRBJ1-2, with D maybe TRBD1 (5 bases). The CDR3 consists of 14 residues. V lost 4 bases and J 4 bases, leaving 14 bases between the germline ends. Germline loops: CDR1 SGHRS, CDR2 YFSETQ. The CDR3 here is CASSRDPGGYGYTF. CDR3 DNA sequence: TGCGCCAGCAGCCGGGACCCGGGGGGCTATGGCTACACCTTC.